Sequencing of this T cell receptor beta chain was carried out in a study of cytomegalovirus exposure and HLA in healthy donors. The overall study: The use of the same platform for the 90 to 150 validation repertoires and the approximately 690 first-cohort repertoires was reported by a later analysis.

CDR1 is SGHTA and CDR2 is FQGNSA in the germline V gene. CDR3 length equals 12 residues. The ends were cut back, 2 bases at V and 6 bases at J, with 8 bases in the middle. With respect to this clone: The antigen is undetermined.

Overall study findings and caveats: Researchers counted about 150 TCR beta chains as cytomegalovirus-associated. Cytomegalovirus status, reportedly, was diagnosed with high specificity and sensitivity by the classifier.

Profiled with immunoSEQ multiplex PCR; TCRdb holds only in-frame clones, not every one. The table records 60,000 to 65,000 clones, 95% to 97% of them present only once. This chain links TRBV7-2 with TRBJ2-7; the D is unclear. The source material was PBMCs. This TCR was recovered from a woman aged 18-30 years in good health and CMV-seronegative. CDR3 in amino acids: CASSLREAEQYF. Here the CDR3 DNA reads TGTGCCAGCAGCTTACGTGAAGCCGAGCAGTACTTC. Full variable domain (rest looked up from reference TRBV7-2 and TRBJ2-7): GAGVSQSPSNKVTEKGKDVELRCDPISGHTALYWYRQSLGQGLEFLIYFQGNSAPDKSGLPSDRFSAERTGGSVSTLTIQRTQQEDSAVYLCASSLREAEQYFGPGTRLTVT.